A single T cell receptor (beta chain) is shown here with its context. No antigen is known for it. The sample comes from a study of cytotoxic CD8 clonotypes in ibrutinib-treated CLL. Genomic DNA in an amount of around 1.8 micrograms was extracted from cryopreserved PBMCs and used for the preparation of TCR beta libraries. Study-wide results and limits: Clonality went up at ibrutinib response and then declined back toward baseline at progression. In sustained-remission versus progressing patients, sampling times differed.

The repertoire was sequenced with immunoSEQ multiplex PCR; TCRdb's copy has only in-frame clones and lacks some. The data contain around 160,000 clones, roughly 80% of them singletons. This CDR3 spans 14 amino acids. Deletions cut 3 bases from V and 1 base from J, with 10 bases between. Germline V gives CDR1 SEHNR, CDR2 FQNEAQ (reference sequence). This sequence was found in a human donor with chronic lymphocytic leukemia. J is TRBJ2-7 and V is TRBV7-9; possible D gene TRBD1, 6 bases. The source was PBMCs, collected after 12 months of ibrutinib treatment. Here the CDR3 reads CASSFRQESYEQYF. The CDR3 bases are TGTGCCAGCAGCTTTCGACAGGAGTCCTACGAGCAGTACTTC.